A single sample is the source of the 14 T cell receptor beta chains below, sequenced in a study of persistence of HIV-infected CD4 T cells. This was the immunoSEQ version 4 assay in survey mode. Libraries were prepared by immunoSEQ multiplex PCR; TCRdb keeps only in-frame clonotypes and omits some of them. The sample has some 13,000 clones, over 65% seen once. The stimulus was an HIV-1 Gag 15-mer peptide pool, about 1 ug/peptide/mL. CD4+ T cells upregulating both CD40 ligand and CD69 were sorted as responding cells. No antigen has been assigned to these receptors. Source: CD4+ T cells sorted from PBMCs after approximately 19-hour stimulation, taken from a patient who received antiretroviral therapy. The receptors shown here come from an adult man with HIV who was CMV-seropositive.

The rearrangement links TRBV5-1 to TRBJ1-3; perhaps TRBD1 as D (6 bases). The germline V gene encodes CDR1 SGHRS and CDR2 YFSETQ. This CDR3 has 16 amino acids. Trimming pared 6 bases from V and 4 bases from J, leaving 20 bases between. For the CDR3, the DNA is TGCGCCAGCACCGTGGGGGGGGGCGCCTCCGGAAACACCATATATTTT. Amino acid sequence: CASTVGGGASGNTIYF.

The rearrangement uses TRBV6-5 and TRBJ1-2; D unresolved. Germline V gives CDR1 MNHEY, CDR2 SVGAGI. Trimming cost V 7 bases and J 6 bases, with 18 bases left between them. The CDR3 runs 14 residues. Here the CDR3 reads CASTPTGTPDGYTF. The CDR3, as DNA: TGTGCCAGCACCCCTACGGGAACACCAGATGGCTACACCTTC.

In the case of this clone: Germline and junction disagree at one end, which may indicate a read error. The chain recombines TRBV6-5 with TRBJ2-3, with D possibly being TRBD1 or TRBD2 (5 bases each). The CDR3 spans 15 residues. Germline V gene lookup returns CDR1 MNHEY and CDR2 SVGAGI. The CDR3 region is CATSSSGSLRGTQYF. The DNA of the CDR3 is TGTGCCACCAGTTCCTCGGGGTCCCTGAGGGGTACGCAGTATTTT.

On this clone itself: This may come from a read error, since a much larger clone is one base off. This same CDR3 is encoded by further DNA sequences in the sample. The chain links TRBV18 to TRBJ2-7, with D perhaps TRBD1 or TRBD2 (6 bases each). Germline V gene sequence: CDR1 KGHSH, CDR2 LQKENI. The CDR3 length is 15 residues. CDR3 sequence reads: CASSPRMGGEYEQYF. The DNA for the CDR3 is TGTGCCAGCTCACCAAGAATGGGGGGCGAATACGAGCAGTACTTT.

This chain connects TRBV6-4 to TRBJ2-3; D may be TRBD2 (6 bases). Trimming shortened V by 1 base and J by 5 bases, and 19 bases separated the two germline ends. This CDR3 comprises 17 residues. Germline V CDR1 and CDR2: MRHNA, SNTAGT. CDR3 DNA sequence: TGTGCCAGCAGTGACTTTTGGAGCGGGCGCCACTTAGATACGCAGTATTTT. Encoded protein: CASSDFWSGRHLDTQYF.

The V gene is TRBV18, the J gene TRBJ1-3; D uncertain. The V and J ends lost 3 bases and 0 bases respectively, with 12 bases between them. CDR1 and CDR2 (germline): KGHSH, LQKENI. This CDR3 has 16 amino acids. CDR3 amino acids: CASSPMRDISGNTIYF. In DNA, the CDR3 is TGTGCCAGCTCACCCATGCGGGATATCTCTGGAAACACCATATATTTT.

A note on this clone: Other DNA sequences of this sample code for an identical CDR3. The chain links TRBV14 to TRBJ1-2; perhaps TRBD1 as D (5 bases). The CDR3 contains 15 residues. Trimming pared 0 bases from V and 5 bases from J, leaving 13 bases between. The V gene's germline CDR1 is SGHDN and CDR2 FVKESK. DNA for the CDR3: TGTGCCAGCAGCCAAGAGGCAGGGAGAGGATATGGCTACACCTTC. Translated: CASSQEAGRGYGYTF.

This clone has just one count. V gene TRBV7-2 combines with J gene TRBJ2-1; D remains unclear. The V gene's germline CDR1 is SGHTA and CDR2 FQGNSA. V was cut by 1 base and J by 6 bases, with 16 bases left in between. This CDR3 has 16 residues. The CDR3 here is CASSLEVSPWGNEQFF. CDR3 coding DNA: TGTGCCAGCAGCTTAGAGGTCAGCCCTTGGGGCAATGAGCAGTTCTTC.

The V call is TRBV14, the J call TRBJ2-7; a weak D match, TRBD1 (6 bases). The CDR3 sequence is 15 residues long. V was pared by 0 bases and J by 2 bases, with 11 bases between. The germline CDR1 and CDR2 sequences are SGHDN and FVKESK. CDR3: CASSQDGAGAYEQYF. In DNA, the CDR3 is TGTGCCAGCAGCCAAGATGGGGCAGGGGCCTACGAGCAGTACTTC.

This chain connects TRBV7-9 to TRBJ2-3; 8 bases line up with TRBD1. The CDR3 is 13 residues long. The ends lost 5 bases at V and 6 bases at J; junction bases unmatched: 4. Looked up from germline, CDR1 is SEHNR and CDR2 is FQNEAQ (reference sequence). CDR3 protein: CASSPRGPDTQYF. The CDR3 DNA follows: TGTGCCAGCAGCCCCAGGGGGCCTGATACGCAGTATTTT. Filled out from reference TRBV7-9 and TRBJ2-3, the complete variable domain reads DTGVSQNPRHKITKRGQNVTFRCDPISEHNRLYWYRQTLGQGPEFLTYFQNEAQLEKSRLLSDRFSAERPKGSFSTLEIQRTEQGDSAMYLCASSPRGPDTQYFGPGTRLTVL.

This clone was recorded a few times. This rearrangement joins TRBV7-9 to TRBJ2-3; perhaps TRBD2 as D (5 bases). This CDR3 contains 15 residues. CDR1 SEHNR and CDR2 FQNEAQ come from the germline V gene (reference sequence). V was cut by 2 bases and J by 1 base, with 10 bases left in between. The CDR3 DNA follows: TGTGCCAGCAGCTTAAATGCGGGTCGCACAGATACGCAGTATTTT. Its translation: CASSLNAGRTDTQYF. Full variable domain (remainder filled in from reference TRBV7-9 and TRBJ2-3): DTGVSQNPRHKITKRGQNVTFRCDPISEHNRLYWYRQTLGQGPEFLTYFQNEAQLEKSRLLSDRFSAERPKGSFSTLEIQRTEQGDSAMYLCASSLNAGRTDTQYFGPGTRLTVL.

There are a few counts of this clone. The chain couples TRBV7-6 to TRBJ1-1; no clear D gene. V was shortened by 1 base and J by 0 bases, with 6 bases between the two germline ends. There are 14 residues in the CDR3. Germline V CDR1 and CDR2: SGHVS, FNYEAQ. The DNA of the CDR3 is TGTGCCAGCAGCTTAGTCAGCCTGAACACTGAAGCTTTCTTT. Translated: CASSLVSLNTEAFF.

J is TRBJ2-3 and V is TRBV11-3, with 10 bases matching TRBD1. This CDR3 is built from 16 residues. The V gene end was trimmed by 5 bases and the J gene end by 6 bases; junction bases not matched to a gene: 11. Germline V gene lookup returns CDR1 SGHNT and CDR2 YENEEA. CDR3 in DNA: TGTGCCAGCAGCCGGGGGGGACAGGGGCACCGGGATACGCAGTATTTT. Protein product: CASSRGGQGHRDTQYF.

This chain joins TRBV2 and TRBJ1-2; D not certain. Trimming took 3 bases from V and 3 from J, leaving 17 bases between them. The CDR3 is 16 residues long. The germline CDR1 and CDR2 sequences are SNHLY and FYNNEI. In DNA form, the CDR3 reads TGTGCCAGCAGTGAGGGCAGGCGGTCCTTTGACTATGGCTACACCTTC. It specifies CASSEGRRSFDYGYTF.